What follows are 22 T cell receptor beta chains derived from one specimen sequenced in a study of cytomegalovirus exposure and HLA in healthy donors. The PCR contained 60 Vbeta and 13 Jbeta primers. Profiled with immunoSEQ multiplex PCR; TCRdb holds only in-frame clones, not every one. Of a few hundred thousand clones listed, about 80% are singletons. Specimen: PBMCs. Receptors were obtained from a woman aged 55-70 years in good health and CMV-seropositive.

The chain uses TRBV5-1 and TRBJ2-1; 9 bases match TRBD1. The germline gives CDR1 SGHRS, CDR2 YFSETQ. Trimming removed 4 bases from V and 7 bases from J; junction bases left unmatched: 6. This CDR3 region has 14 residues. CDR3 sequence (DNA): TGCGCCAGCAGCCTGGGACAGGGCCTGAATGAGCAGTTCTTC. The encoded protein is CASSLGQGLNEQFF.

V gene TRBV18 combines with J gene TRBJ2-5, with a weak D call TRBD2 (7 bases). This CDR3 has 14 amino acids. Trimming removed 6 bases from V and 2 bases from J, with 13 bases in between. The germline CDR1 and CDR2 sequences are KGHSH and LQKENI. The CDR3 is CASSFGGRQETQYF. CDR3 in DNA: TGTGCCAGCTCCTTCGGGGGGCGGCAAGAGACCCAGTACTTC.

The chain couples TRBV7-6 to TRBJ2-7; 8 bases are shared with TRBD2. The CDR3 totals 17 residues. V shed 5 bases, J shed 1 base, and the junction held 13 bases outside the gene matches. CDR1 and CDR2 from the germline V gene are SGHVS and FNYEAQ. The CDR3: CASSPNPGTSPSYEQYF. CDR3 bases: TGTGCCAGCAGCCCAAATCCCGGGACTAGTCCTTCCTACGAGCAGTACTTC. Complete variable domain (other parts from reference TRBV7-6 and TRBJ2-7): GAGVSQSPRYKVTKRGQDVALRCDPISGHVSLYWYRQALGQGPEFLTYFNYEAQQDKSGLPNDRFSAERPEGSISTLTIQRTEQRDSAMYRCASSPNPGTSPSYEQYFGPGTRLTVT.

This clone was detected a few times. This CDR3 reads CSVEDNSYGYTF. Written as DNA, the CDR3 is TGCAGCGTAGAGGACAACAGCTATGGCTACACCTTC. The gene calls are TRBV29-1 and TRBJ1-2, with TRBD1 as a possible D gene (5 bases). V lost 6 bases to trimming and J lost 4 bases, with 12 bases between them. Germline V gene lookup returns CDR1 SQVTM and CDR2 ANQGSEA. The CDR3 is 12 amino acids.

The chain recombines TRBV5-1 with TRBJ2-1; 12 nucleotides align to TRBD2. This CDR3 contains 13 residues. V gave up 4 bases and J gave up 13 bases; unmatched junction bases: 6. Germline loops: CDR1 SGHRS, CDR2 YFSETQ. This CDR3 reads CASSPGTSGSQFF. CDR3 sequence (DNA): TGCGCCAGCAGCCCCGGGACTAGCGGGTCTCAGTTCTTC.

The chain has TRBV18 and TRBJ2-7, with 8 bases fitting TRBD1. The CDR3 is 15 amino acids. CDR1 is KGHSH, CDR2 LQKENI, per germline. With 1 base clipped from V and 7 bases from J, the junction kept 9 bases outside the gene matches. In nucleotides, the CDR3 is TGTGCCAGCTCACCACTCACAGGGGGTCTTGGGGAGCAGTACTTC. This gives the protein CASSPLTGGLGEQYF.

The chain carries TRBV5-4 and TRBJ2-2; D perhaps matches TRBD1 (6 bases). The CDR3 is 15 amino acids. Germline V lookup: CDR1 SGHNT, CDR2 YYREEE (reference sequence). The V end lost 4 bases, the J end lost 6 bases, and 16 bases lay between the germline ends. The CDR3 loop reads CASSKTGPSPGELFF. CDR3 bases: TGTGCCAGCAGCAAGACAGGCCCCAGCCCCGGGGAGCTGTTTTTT.

This clone was detected once. V usage is TRBV9 and J usage is TRBJ2-7; 7 bases match TRBD1. The CDR3 is made up of 13 amino acids. Losses at the gene ends were 7 bases for V and 3 bases for J; bases not matched to a gene: 7. Per the germline V gene, CDR1 is SGDLS and CDR2 is YYNGEE. CDR3 sequence: CASGPGQFYEQYF. CDR3 coding DNA: TGTGCCAGCGGTCCGGGACAGTTCTACGAGCAGTACTTC.

This clone was counted only a few times. This chain joins TRBV29-1 and TRBJ2-1, with D possibly being TRBD1 (5 bases). Germline CDR1 and CDR2: SQVTM and ANQGSEA. The CDR3 extends over 11 amino acids. V lost 7 bases to trimming and J lost 7 bases, with 11 bases between them. In nucleotides, the CDR3 is TGCAGCGCCTCAAACAGGAATGAGCAGTTCTTC. It specifies CSASNRNEQFF.

This clone was seen only a few times. This chain uses TRBV5-4 with TRBJ2-3; possibly TRBD2 for D (5 bases). V gave up 1 base and J gave up 0 bases, with 9 bases separating them. The CDR3 spans 15 residues. In germline, CDR1 is SGHNT, CDR2 YYREEE (reference sequence). The CDR3 region is CASSLPAASTDTQYF. CDR3 sequence (DNA): TGTGCCAGCAGCTTGCCAGCGGCTAGCACAGATACGCAGTATTTT.

The chain employs TRBV2 and TRBJ2-2; tentatively, D is TRBD1 (5 bases). Germline-derived CDR1 and CDR2 are SNHLY and FYNNEI. Trimming left V 8 bases short and J 3 bases short, with 10 bases between. The CDR3 has 13 residues. CDR3 DNA sequence: TGTGCCAGCGACCAGGGATACACCGGGGAGCTGTTTTTT. Its protein is CASDQGYTGELFF.

This chain links TRBV10-3 with TRBJ1-1, with D perhaps TRBD1 (5 bases). This CDR3 comprises 14 residues. With 10 bases removed from V and 3 bases from J, the gap between germline ends came to 18 bases. Germline V lookup: CDR1 ENHRY, CDR2 SYGVKD. The CDR3 bases are TGTGCCACTCAGCGCGGGGGGTGGGACACTGAAGCTTTCTTT. This sequence encodes CATQRGGWDTEAFF.

This clone came up a few times. This sequence joins TRBV6-6 and TRBJ1-5; D might be TRBD1 (5 bases). CDR3 length: 14 amino acids. The germline V and J ends were trimmed by 6 bases and 9 bases, with 18 bases remaining between them. Germline V gene sequence: CDR1 MNHNY, CDR2 SVGAGI (reference sequence). The CDR3: CASSPIQARRPQHF. The CDR3 nucleotides are TGTGCCAGCAGCCCCATACAGGCCCGGCGGCCCCAGCATTTT.

This chain uses TRBV27 with TRBJ1-1, with D perhaps matching TRBD1 (6 bases). Per germline, CDR1 MNHEY and CDR2 SMNVEV (reference sequence). CDR3 length equals 13 residues. V dropped 11 bases and J dropped 10 bases, with 23 bases sitting between them. CDR3 sequence (DNA): TGTGCCGGGCGACCGAACAGGGCGCGAAGAGCTTTCTTT. The encoded protein is CAGRPNRARRAFF.

This sequence joins TRBV28 and TRBJ1-2; 7 bases are a match to TRBD1. The CDR3 covers 14 residues. Germline CDR1 MDHEN, CDR2 SYDVKM. V was pared by 4 bases and J by 2 bases, with 4 bases of the junction left unmatched. CDR3 residues: CASSWDRPNYGYTF. DNA for the CDR3: TGTGCCAGCAGTTGGGACAGACCCAACTATGGCTACACCTTC.

The J gene is TRBJ1-2, the V gene TRBV5-4, with D possibly TRBD1 on 6 matching bases. Germline lookup yields CDR1 SGHNT and CDR2 YYREEE (reference sequence). Deletions cut 0 bases from V and 4 bases from J, with 13 bases between. This CDR3 region has 15 residues. CDR3 nucleotides: TGTGCCAGCAGCTTGGCCGGGGGGCGCAGCTATGGCTACACCTTC. The encoded protein is CASSLAGGRSYGYTF.

This sequence joins TRBV6-6 and TRBJ2-5; 9 bases agree with TRBD1. V lost 6 bases, J lost 4 bases, and 6 bases stayed unmatched. Germline CDR1 reads MNHNY; CDR2 reads SVGAGI (reference sequence). The CDR3 extends over 14 amino acids. In DNA form, the CDR3 reads TGTGCCAGCAGGGTGGGACAGGGAGGAGAGACCCAGTACTTC. Encoded protein: CASRVGQGGETQYF.

This clone was counted only a few times. The DNA of the CDR3 is TGCGCCAGCAGCTTAGGGGCAGGGGCCAACACCATATATTTT. Amino acids: CASSLGAGANTIYF. The chain uses TRBV5-1 and TRBJ1-3; tentative D call: TRBD1 (6 bases). The CDR3 consists of 14 residues. Germline values: CDR1 SGHRS, CDR2 YFSETQ. V was clipped by 2 bases and J by 7 bases, with 13 bases between them.

The V gene is TRBV2, the J gene TRBJ2-5, with 9 bases that match TRBD2. The CDR3 length is 14 residues. With V trimmed by 3 bases and J by 4 bases, 3 bases remained unmatched. Per the germline V gene, CDR1 is SNHLY and CDR2 is FYNNEI. The CDR3 nucleotides are TGTGCCAGCAGTGACGCGGGGGGGGGAGAGACCCAGTACTTC. As protein: CASSDAGGGETQYF.

This clone was seen just once. This chain uses TRBV11-3 with TRBJ2-3; D not resolved. Germline V CDR1 and CDR2: SGHNT, YENEEA. The V and J ends lost 5 bases and 0 bases respectively, with 9 bases between them. CDR3 size: 14 residues. The CDR3 spells CASSARLSTDTQYF. The CDR3 DNA is TGTGCCAGCAGCGCCCGACTCAGCACAGATACGCAGTATTTT.

The chain combines TRBV10-2 with TRBJ2-2; 10 nucleotides agree with TRBD2. The CDR3 is 16 amino acids. CDR1 is WSHSY and CDR2 is SAAADI in the germline V gene. The ends lost 7 bases at V and 3 bases at J; junction bases unmatched: 8. CDR3 DNA sequence: TGCGCCAGCAAATCTTCTAGCGGGAGAGACACCGGGGAGCTGTTTTTT. As protein: CASKSSSGRDTGELFF.

The rearrangement links TRBV10-2 to TRBJ2-2, with D possibly being TRBD2 (7 bases). V lost 7 bases to trimming and J lost 6 bases, with 24 bases between them. Germline-derived CDR1 and CDR2 are WSHSY and SAAADI. CDR3 length: 17 residues. In DNA, the CDR3 is TGCGCCAGCACCAAACCAGAGGGGGGGGCCTCCCCCGGGGAGCTGTTTTTT. Protein: CASTKPEGGASPGELFF.